This TCR beta chain was found in a study of blood T cell repertoires in COVID-19. Losses at the gene ends were 1 base for V and 6 bases for J; bases not matched to a gene: 11. From germline, CDR1 is SGHTA and CDR2 FQGNSA. The CDR3 covers 17 residues. Sequencing used immunoSEQ multiplex PCR; TCRdb keeps in-frame clones, though not all of them. The sample has about 520,000 clones, approximately 85% seen once. The sequencing sample was made of peripheral blood. The clonotype was recovered from a human donor in a cohort sampled during active COVID-19. The chain combines TRBV7-2 with TRBJ2-3; 9 positions agree with TRBD2. The CDR3 nucleotides are TGTGCCAGCAGCTTAGATTCCGCGGGAGGGCCAATGGATACGCAGTATTTT. Encoded protein: CASSLDSAGGPMDTQYF.